One and the same sample provided the 20 T cell receptor beta chains below, sequenced in a study of T cell changes during pregnancy in multiple sclerosis. The method was immunoSEQ multiplex PCR; TCRdb's version includes in-frame clones alone and lacks a portion of them. The sample yields about 100,000 clones, almost 95% seen once. The specimen was peripheral blood, collected before pregnancy. These receptors were taken from a female donor with multiple sclerosis, enrolled in a pregnancy study.

The chain couples TRBV28 to TRBJ2-7, with D perhaps matching TRBD2 (6 bases). V was shortened by 8 bases and J by 5 bases, with 13 bases between the two germline ends. The V gene's germline CDR1 is MDHEN and CDR2 SYDVKM. CDR3 size: 12 residues. The CDR3, as DNA: TGTGCCAGCGGACGGGAGTTCCACGAGCAGTACTTC. This encodes CASGREFHEQYF.

The table lists this clone with a few counts. This sequence joins TRBV14 and TRBJ1-1; 9 bases are a match to TRBD1. CDR1 is SGHDN, CDR2 FVKESK, per germline. V lost 4 bases and J lost 4; bases outside the gene matches: 7. This CDR3 comprises 15 residues. CDR3 region: CASSRYRGRGTEAFF. Here the CDR3 DNA reads TGTGCCAGCAGCCGTTACAGGGGGCGAGGCACTGAAGCTTTCTTT.

The V and J genes are TRBV5-6 and TRBJ2-7; weak D call: TRBD1 (6 bases). The germline V and J ends were trimmed by 1 base and 2 bases, with 7 bases remaining between them. The CDR3 runs 13 residues. CDR1 SGHDT and CDR2 YYEEEE come from the germline V gene. Here the CDR3 reads CASSLTGTYEQYF. The CDR3 coding sequence is TGTGCCAGCAGCTTGACAGGGACCTACGAGCAGTACTTC.

This clone occurred many times. The V and J genes are TRBV19 and TRBJ1-1, with 7 positions matching TRBD1. V was pared by 5 bases and J by 1 base, with 4 bases of the junction left unmatched. The CDR3 spans 14 residues. CDR1 and CDR2 from the germline V gene are LNHDA and SQIVND (reference sequence). In DNA form, the CDR3 reads TGTGCCAGTAGTTGGACAGGTCAGAACACTGAAGCTTTCTTT. Its protein is CASSWTGQNTEAFF. The complete variable domain, with remaining parts taken from reference TRBV19 and TRBJ1-1, reads DGGITQSPKYLFRKEGQNVTLSCEQNLNHDAMYWYRQDPGQGLRLIYYSQIVNDFQKGDIAEGYSVSREKKESFPLTVTSAQKNPTAFYLCASSWTGQNTEAFFGQGTRLTVV.

CDR3 sequence: CASSYQGNSGNTIYF. The CDR3 nucleotides read TGCGCCAGCAGCTATCAGGGGAACTCTGGAAACACCATATATTTT. V usage is TRBV5-1 and J usage is TRBJ1-3; perhaps TRBD1 as D (6 bases). Germline CDR1 is SGHRS and CDR2 is YFSETQ. CDR3 length: 15 amino acids. V dropped 3 bases and J dropped 0 bases, with 10 bases sitting between them. The whole variable domain, filled in from reference TRBV5-1 and TRBJ1-3, reads KAGVTQTPRYLIKTRGQQVTLSCSPISGHRSVSWYQQTPGQGLQFLFEYFSETQRNKGNFPGRFSGRQFSNSRSEMNVSTLELGDSALYLCASSYQGNSGNTIYFGEGSWLTVV.

The chain joins TRBV6-6 to TRBJ1-3, with D uncertain. V was cut by 2 bases and J by 4 bases, with 12 bases left in between. The CDR3 consists of 15 residues. CDR1 and CDR2 (germline): MNHNY, SVGAGI (reference sequence). The DNA for the CDR3 is TGTGCCAGCAGTTACGGTGGCAATCCAGGAAACACCATATATTTT. Translated, it gives CASSYGGNPGNTIYF.

This chain links TRBV9 with TRBJ2-1, with 8 bases identical to TRBD1. Germline assignment: CDR1 SGDLS and CDR2 YYNGEE. Germline trimming cut 3 bases from V and 6 bases from J; bases unmatched to any gene: 2. The CDR3 covers 13 residues. In DNA form, the CDR3 reads TGTGCCAGCAGCGACGGACAGGGCAATGAGCAGTTCTTC. Protein: CASSDGQGNEQFF. The full variable domain, completed using reference TRBV9 and TRBJ2-1, is DSGVTQTPKHLITATGQRVTLRCSPRSGDLSVYWYQQSLDQGLQFLIQYYNGEERAKGNILERFSAQQFPDLHSELNLSSLELGDSALYFCASSDGQGNEQFFGPGTRLTVL.

V gene TRBV10-1 combines with J gene TRBJ1-1, with 7 bases matching TRBD1. Germline CDR1 reads WNHNN; CDR2 reads SYGVQD (reference sequence). The CDR3 sequence is 14 residues long. Trimming took 0 bases from V and 11 from J; bases not matched to a gene: 9. Written as DNA, the CDR3 is TGCGCCAGCAGTGAGTCGGTACAGGGGAACCAGGCTTTCTTT. Amino acids: CASSESVQGNQAFF.

The gene calls are TRBV4-1 and TRBJ2-3; weak D call: TRBD2 (5 bases). The germline V gene encodes CDR1 MGHRA and CDR2 YSYEKL. Trimming took off 8 bases at V and 0 bases at J, with 21 bases between the two ends. The CDR3 sequence is 17 residues long. CDR3 DNA: TGCGCCAGCCGCCGAAGTTGGGAGACCTCTAGCACAGATACGCAGTATTTT. Residues: CASRRSWETSSTDTQYF.

The genes are TRBV19 and TRBJ1-1, with D hard to call. Germline V gene data show CDR1 as LNHDA and CDR2 as SQIVND (reference sequence). Trimming left V 6 bases short and J 0 bases short, with 5 bases between. The CDR3 has 12 residues. CDR3 in DNA: TGTGCCAGTAGGCACATGAACACTGAAGCTTTCTTT. It is translated as CASRHMNTEAFF.

This rearrangement joins TRBV2 to TRBJ2-7; 8 nucleotides align to TRBD1. Losses at the gene ends were 8 bases for V and 2 bases for J; bases not matched to a gene: 11. The germline CDR1 and CDR2 sequences are SNHLY and FYNNEI. The CDR3 is made up of 15 amino acids. CDR3 sequence: CASGPGQDTTYEQYF. In DNA form, the CDR3 reads TGTGCCAGCGGCCCGGGACAGGACACGACCTACGAGCAGTACTTC.

This rearrangement joins TRBV5-5 to TRBJ1-2; a possible D gene is TRBD1 (5 bases). The germline gives CDR1 SGHKS, CDR2 YYEKEE (reference sequence). V gave up 4 bases and J gave up 4 bases, with 17 bases separating them. CDR3 length: 15 amino acids. CDR3: CASSLGSGVGYGYTF. The CDR3 bases are TGTGCCAGCAGCCTAGGGTCGGGGGTAGGCTATGGCTACACCTTC. The complete variable domain, with remaining parts taken from reference TRBV5-5 and TRBJ1-2, reads DAGVTQSPTHLIKTRGQQVTLRCSPISGHKSVSWYQQVLGQGPQFIFQYYEKEERGRGNFPDRFSARQFPNYSSELNVNALLLGDSALYLCASSLGSGVGYGYTFGSGTRLTVV.

The CDR3 loop is CARRGPAPNYGYTF. CDR3 nucleotide sequence: TGTGCCAGGAGGGGGCCGGCACCTAACTATGGCTACACCTTC. The chain combines TRBV5-8 with TRBJ1-2; 7 positions match TRBD1. J lost 0 bases, V lost 8 bases, and 7 bases had no gene match. CDR3 length equals 14 residues. The V gene's germline CDR1 is SGHTS and CDR2 YDEGEE.

This sequence joins TRBV4-2 and TRBJ2-7, with TRBD2 identical over 8 bases. After removal of 0 bases from V and 0 bases from J, the junction contained 10 bases not matched to a gene. The CDR3 is 18 residues long. Germline lookup yields CDR1 LGHNA and CDR2 YNFKEQ. The CDR3 region is CASSQDRNAGGFSYEQYF. In DNA form, the CDR3 reads TGTGCCAGCAGCCAAGATAGAAACGCGGGAGGATTCTCCTACGAGCAGTACTTC.

This chain uses TRBV15 with TRBJ2-5, with TRBD2 matching 12 bases. Trimming took 1 base from V and 3 from J; bases not matched to a gene: 3. CDR1 LNHNV and CDR2 YYDKDF come from the germline V gene (reference sequence). CDR3 size: 16 residues. CDR3 bases: TGTGCCACCAGCAGAGGGAGACTAGCGGGAGAAGAGACCCAGTACTTC. Translating gives CATSRGRLAGEETQYF.

This clone appeared once. The gene calls are TRBV27 and TRBJ1-2, with TRBD1 as a possible D gene (5 bases). In germline, CDR1 is MNHEY, CDR2 SMNVEV (reference sequence). V shed 8 bases and J shed 3 bases, with 22 bases lying between them. The CDR3 contains 16 residues. The CDR3 DNA reads TGTGCCAGCTCTCCCCCACGGGGGGTAGGTGACTATGGCTACACCTTC. Its protein is CASSPPRGVGDYGYTF.

This chain joins TRBV6-5 and TRBJ2-6; D gene unclear. V was pared by 5 bases and J by 0 bases, with 8 bases between. CDR3 length: 15 amino acids. CDR1 MNHEY and CDR2 SVGAGI come from the germline V gene. CDR3 protein: CASSPISSGANVLTF. In DNA form, the CDR3 reads TGTGCCAGCAGTCCGATTAGCTCTGGGGCCAACGTCCTGACTTTC.

With respect to this clone: Within the sample, other DNA sequences also encode this same CDR3. The chain uses TRBV5-4 and TRBJ2-5, with TRBD1 identical over 8 bases. This CDR3 region has 14 residues. Unmatched junction bases numbered 6, after V lost 4 bases and J lost 4 bases. Per the germline V gene, CDR1 is SGHNT and CDR2 is YYREEE (reference sequence). In DNA, the CDR3 is TGTGCCAGCAGCCCCGGACAGGGTAGAGAGACCCAGTACTTC. Translated: CASSPGQGRETQYF.

The rearrangement joins TRBV9 to TRBJ2-2; 8 bases are shared with TRBD1. V lost 8 bases and J lost 5; bases outside the gene matches: 8. This CDR3 is built from 14 residues. From germline, CDR1 is SGDLS and CDR2 YYNGEE. The CDR3 DNA is TGTGCCAGTAACTTACAGGGGGAAACCGGGGAGCTGTTTTTT. This gives the protein CASNLQGETGELFF.

V usage is TRBV7-9 and J usage is TRBJ2-7; D is undetermined. The CDR3 extends over 13 amino acids. Germline V lookup: CDR1 SEHNR, CDR2 FQNEAQ (reference sequence). Between the trimmed V and J ends, which lost 1 base and 4 bases, there was a span of 8 bases. The DNA of the CDR3 is TGTGCCAGCAGCTTAGACCCCGGGTACGAGCAGTACTTC. This translates into CASSLDPGYEQYF.